This entry features one TCR beta chain sequence. The length of the CDR3 is 15 residues. V shed 0 bases and J shed 0 bases, with 6 bases lying between them. CDR1 is SGHDT, CDR2 YYEEEE, per germline. These data originate in a study of shared clonotypes between healthy human individuals. Assay used: immunoSEQ multiplex PCR; TCRdb lists only in-frame clones, some missing. Here the sample spans 2 million or so clones, 95% being singletons. The sequenced sample consisted of naive CD4+ T cells sorted from blood. Described subset: CD45RA+ positively selected. V is TRBV5-6 and J is TRBJ2-2, with D possibly matching TRBD2 (5 bases). The sequence was obtained from a man aged 18 to 30 in good health. The DNA for the CDR3 is TGTGCCAGCAGCTTGGCCGGGACGAACACCGGGGAGCTGTTTTTT. Its protein is CASSLAGTNTGELFF.